This passage covers 30 T cell receptor beta chains from one sample sequenced in a study of post-analysis software for immune sequencing data. Study-wide results and limits: Patients carried several TRBV segments more frequently than controls did, and TRBV5-6, TRBV5-1 and TRBV20-1 were among them.

Which antigens these TCRs recognize remains unknown. Prepared TCR beta cDNA libraries contained unique molecular identifiers. TCRdb reprocessed the PCR reads via MiXCR and lists one record per CDR3 protein. This repertoire shows roughly 800,000 distinct CDR3 sequences, 30% found once; its top ten account for more than 0.55%. The sequenced sample consisted of blood. These receptors were collected from a girl aged 5-17 years with multiple sclerosis.

The chain has TRBV10-3 and TRBJ2-7; tentative D call: TRBD1 (5 bases). CDR1 and CDR2 from the germline V gene are ENHRY and SYGVKD. This CDR3 region has 13 residues. With 6 bases removed from V and 3 bases from J, the gap between germline ends came to 12 bases. The CDR3 region is CAIRSTGHYEQYF. The CDR3 coding sequence is TGTGCCATCAGAAGTACAGGACACTACGAGCAGTACTTC.

This clonotype appeared a few times. The V call is TRBV7-9, the J call TRBJ2-3; the D gene could be TRBD1 or TRBD2 (5 bases each). V was cut by 1 base and J by 3 bases, with 14 bases left in between. Germline CDR1 is SEHNR and CDR2 is FQNEAQ (reference sequence). The CDR3 spans 16 residues. The CDR3 DNA reads as TGTGCCAGCAGCTTAGTTTCGTTGGGGGTGACAGATACGCAGTATTTT. This codes for CASSLVSLGVTDTQYF.

This chain connects TRBV4-3 to TRBJ2-7; D is uncertain. CDR3 length equals 13 residues. Trimming stripped 2 bases from V and 4 bases from J, with 9 bases between. CDR1 is LGHNA, CDR2 YSLEER, per germline. CDR3 protein: CASSQWPGYEQYF. As DNA, the CDR3 is TGCGCCAGCAGCCAATGGCCAGGTTACGAGCAGTACTTC.

This clonotype was seen a few times. The chain recombines TRBV5-1 with TRBJ2-1, with 9 positions matching TRBD2. CDR1 is SGHRS, CDR2 YFSETQ, per germline. V lost 0 bases to trimming and J lost 7 bases; unmatched junction nucleotides: 8. This CDR3 has 16 amino acids. The CDR3 bases are TGCGCCAGCAGCTTGGTTCCTAGCGGGGCTTCGAATGAGCAGTTCTTC. Translating gives CASSLVPSGASNEQFF.

This clonotype came up once. One base away lies a much larger clone, so this may be a sequencing read error. The chain recombines TRBV6-1 with TRBJ2-7; D is ambiguous. The J call may be in error: the DNA end matches TRBJ2-5 better. The CDR3 consists of 15 residues. From germline, CDR1 is MNHNS and CDR2 SASEGT. CDR3 residues: CASSEHNQVVETQYF. The CDR3 DNA reads as TGTGCCAGCAGTGAACACAATCAGGTAGTGGAGACCCAGTACTTC.

This clonotype was seen more than once but under ten times. The V and J genes are TRBV5-6 and TRBJ2-1, with TRBD1 matching 7 bases. Trimming cost V 4 bases and J 2 bases; bases outside gene matches: 9. The CDR3 is 16 residues long. The germline V gene has CDR1 SGHDT and CDR2 YYEEEE. CDR3 sequence reads: CASSLRQGSPYNEQFF. Written as DNA, the CDR3 is TGTGCCAGCAGCCTTCGACAGGGTAGTCCCTACAATGAGCAGTTCTTC.

The rearrangement uses TRBV7-2 and TRBJ2-1, with TRBD1 identical over 9 bases. CDR3 size: 18 residues. CDR1 is SGHTA, CDR2 FQGNSA, per germline. J lost 0 bases, V lost 5 bases, and 11 bases had no gene match. CDR3 coding DNA: TGTGCCAGCAGCGGAGGGACAGGGCCGAGAAGCTCCTACAATGAGCAGTTCTTC. As protein: CASSGGTGPRSSYNEQFF.

This clonotype was counted only a few times. This chain links TRBV24-1 with TRBJ2-1; D remains unclear. The CDR3 consists of 14 residues. CDR1 is KGHDR and CDR2 is SFDVKD in the germline V gene. V was trimmed by 4 bases and J by 6 bases, leaving 12 bases between them. CDR3 DNA sequence: TGTGCCACCAGTGAACCAGACCCGGTCAATGAGCAGTTCTTC. Protein product: CATSEPDPVNEQFF.

This clonotype was observed a handful of times. This chain connects TRBV5-1 to TRBJ2-1, with D possibly being TRBD2 (5 bases). The CDR3 runs to 14 residues. Per the germline V gene, CDR1 is SGHRS and CDR2 is YFSETQ. V was clipped by 7 bases and J by 7 bases, with 18 bases between them. The CDR3 reads CASGEGWGGNEQFF. The CDR3 region has the DNA TGCGCCAGCGGAGAGGGTTGGGGTGGTAATGAGCAGTTCTTC.

Only a few counts were recorded for this clonotype. This chain joins TRBV29-1 and TRBJ2-7; the match to TRBD2 covers 8 bases. The CDR3 runs to 13 residues. V lost 5 bases to trimming and J lost 3 bases; unmatched junction nucleotides: 6. Germline values: CDR1 SQVTM, CDR2 ANQGSEA. CDR3 DNA sequence: TGCAGCGTTTCGGGAGGGGACATCTACGAGCAGTACTTC. This translates into CSVSGGDIYEQYF.

Concerning this clonotype itself: The germline gene is not matched at one end of the junction; a read error may be the cause. The chain has TRBV6-6 and TRBJ2-1; TRBD2 matches 9 bases. This CDR3 has 17 amino acids. Germline V gene data show CDR1 as MNHNY and CDR2 as SVGAGI (reference sequence). The CDR3 spells CVSGKAGGPSPNVGQFF. The DNA for the CDR3 is TGTGTCAGCGGTAAGGCGGGGGGGCCCTCTCCTAATGTCGGGCAGTTCTTC.

The chain recombines TRBV6-1 with TRBJ2-7; 7 bases match TRBD2. This CDR3 has 14 amino acids. Germline V gene data show CDR1 as MNHNS and CDR2 as SASEGT. After removal of 3 bases from V and 3 bases from J, the junction contained 5 bases not matched to a gene. The CDR3 DNA reads TGTGCCAGCAGTGAGGGAGGGAGGCTCTACGAGCAGTACTTC. Translated, it gives CASSEGGRLYEQYF.

The chain recombines TRBV28 with TRBJ2-3; D ambiguous. The CDR3 spans 13 residues. The ends were cut back, 2 bases at V and 5 bases at J, with 8 bases in the middle. The germline V gene encodes CDR1 MDHEN and CDR2 SYDVKM. Written as DNA, the CDR3 is TGTGCCAGCAGTTTAACCCTAGGAGATACGCAGTATTTT. Translating it yields CASSLTLGDTQYF.

The V call is TRBV5-1, the J call TRBJ1-1; possibly TRBD1 for D (5 bases). The CDR3 runs to 14 residues. Germline lookup yields CDR1 SGHRS and CDR2 YFSETQ. Trimming left V 3 bases short and J 5 bases short, with 14 bases between. CDR3 amino acids: CASSWGTAGTEAFF. CDR3 DNA sequence: TGCGCCAGCAGCTGGGGGACGGCGGGGACTGAAGCTTTCTTT. The complete variable domain, with remaining parts taken from reference TRBV5-1 and TRBJ1-1, reads KAGVTQTPRYLIKTRGQQVTLSCSPISGHRSVSWYQQTPGQGLQFLFEYFSETQRNKGNFPGRFSGRQFSNSRSEMNVSTLELGDSALYLCASSWGTAGTEAFFGQGTRLTVV.

The J gene is TRBJ2-1, the V gene TRBV20-1, with D unclear. Trimming stripped 2 bases from V and 3 bases from J, with 11 bases between. CDR3 length equals 14 residues. The V gene's germline CDR1 is DFQATT and CDR2 SNEGSKA (reference sequence). The CDR3 here is CSARMEGYYNEQFF. The DNA of the CDR3 is TGCAGTGCTAGAATGGAAGGGTACTACAATGAGCAGTTCTTC.

V and J are TRBV29-1 and TRBJ2-1; 10 bases are a match to TRBD2. CDR1 is SQVTM and CDR2 is ANQGSEA in the germline V gene. This CDR3 is 16 amino acids long. The V and J ends lost 0 bases and 7 bases, in that order; junction bases with no gene match: 9. CDR3 residues: CSVEDPPAGGPNEQFF. CDR3 DNA: TGCAGCGTTGAAGACCCCCCAGCGGGAGGGCCTAATGAGCAGTTCTTC.

The V call is TRBV6-2 or TRBV6-3, the J call TRBJ2-3; TRBD2 matches 10 bases. J lost 4 bases, V lost 6 bases, and 4 bases had no gene match. In germline, CDR1 is MNHEY, CDR2 SVGEGT. The CDR3 has 14 amino acids. CDR3 protein: CASRSGGVADTQYF. The CDR3, as DNA: TGTGCCAGCAGGAGCGGGGGGGTGGCAGATACGCAGTATTTT.

This chain uses TRBV5-1 with TRBJ1-2, with 8 positions matching TRBD1. Germline CDR1 reads SGHRS; CDR2 reads YFSETQ. The CDR3 loop spans 14 amino acids. The J segment lost 8 bases and the V segment lost 0 bases, leaving 6 bases of the junction unmatched. The DNA of the CDR3 is TGCGCCAGCAGCTTGGATCAGGGGGCAAGAGGCTACACCTTC. Its protein product is CASSLDQGARGYTF. The complete variable domain, with remaining parts taken from reference TRBV5-1 and TRBJ1-2, reads KAGVTQTPRYLIKTRGQQVTLSCSPISGHRSVSWYQQTPGQGLQFLFEYFSETQRNKGNFPGRFSGRQFSNSRSEMNVSTLELGDSALYLCASSLDQGARGYTFGSGTRLTVV.

On this clonotype itself: This may arise from a read error, as a much more abundant clone is one base away. The CDR3 sequence is CASSQVTSFEAQYNERFF. CDR3 sequence (DNA): TGCGCCAGCAGCCAAGTTACCAGCTTCGAAGCCCAATACAATGAGCGGTTCTTC. The V gene is TRBV4-3, the J gene TRBJ2-1, with no clear D. CDR1 is LGHNA and CDR2 is YSLEER in the germline V gene. CDR3 length: 18 residues.

The chain has TRBV7-2 and TRBJ2-7; D is ambiguous. This CDR3 is 11 amino acids long. Trimming left V 5 bases short and J 7 bases short, with 9 bases between. In germline, CDR1 is SGHTA, CDR2 FQGNSA. CDR3 DNA sequence: TGTGCCAGCAGCCAGCCTTGGGAGCAGTACTTC. This translates into CASSQPWEQYF.

Concerning this clonotype: The junction does not match germline at one end; this may be a read error. The chain has TRBV12-3 or TRBV12-4 and TRBJ2-1; D gene ambiguous. The length of the CDR3 is 13 residues. CDR3 residues: CASSFYGHNGQFF. CDR3 nucleotide sequence: TGTGCCAGCAGTTTTTACGGCCACAATGGGCAGTTCTTC.

A few counts support this clonotype. This rearrangement joins TRBV7-9 to TRBJ1-5, with D tentatively TRBD1 (6 bases). The CDR3 covers 14 residues. The V end lost 11 bases, the J end lost 0 bases, and 14 bases lay between the germline ends. Germline lookup yields CDR1 SEHNR and CDR2 FQNEAQ (reference sequence). In DNA form, the CDR3 reads TGTGCCGTCCAACAGGGCAATAGCAATCAGCCCCAGCATTTT. Its translation is CAVQQGNSNQPQHF.

This clonotype was counted at least ten times. The chain is built from TRBV4-3 and TRBJ2-1; possibly TRBD2 for D (6 bases). V was clipped by 0 bases and J by 11 bases, with 11 bases between them. Per germline, CDR1 LGHNA and CDR2 YSLEER. There are 13 residues in the CDR3. The CDR3 DNA sequence: TGCGCCAGCAGCCAAGATGTTGGCGGGAAGCAGTTCTTC. Translated: CASSQDVGGKQFF.

This clonotype occurred a few times. V and J are TRBV9 and TRBJ2-5; 8 positions match TRBD2. In germline, CDR1 is SGDLS, CDR2 YYNGEE. CDR3 size: 16 residues. V was clipped by 4 bases and J by 4 bases; unmatched bases: 12. CDR3 residues: CASSSRRGLEGETQYF. CDR3 DNA sequence: TGTGCCAGCAGCTCCCGCCGGGGACTAGAGGGAGAGACCCAGTACTTC.

The sample holds a few counts of this clonotype. The chain couples TRBV27 to TRBJ1-5, with 7 bases that match TRBD1. With 6 bases clipped from V and 4 bases from J, the junction kept 18 bases outside the gene matches. The CDR3 loop spans 18 amino acids. The germline V gene has CDR1 MNHEY and CDR2 SMNVEV (reference sequence). CDR3 nucleotide sequence: TGTGCCAGCAGCACCAGAACCGCAGGGGGTCTCTTGAATCAGCCCCAGCATTTT. Amino acid sequence: CASSTRTAGGLLNQPQHF.

The gene calls are TRBV7-2 and TRBJ2-3; D may correspond to TRBD1 or TRBD2 (6 bases each). Germline loops: CDR1 SGHTA, CDR2 FQGNSA. The CDR3 is 15 amino acids. The V end was cut by 1 base, the J end by 4 bases, with 12 bases between. The CDR3 here is CASSLGRGQADTQYF. Here the CDR3 DNA reads TGTGCCAGCAGCTTAGGGCGGGGACAAGCAGATACGCAGTATTTT.

This clonotype was detected a few times. The rearrangement uses TRBV20-1 and TRBJ2-1; 11 bases are shared with TRBD2. The junction had 8 bases not matched to a gene; V was cut back by 8 bases and J by 5 bases. The length of the CDR3 is 14 residues. The germline gives CDR1 DFQATT, CDR2 SNEGSKA (reference sequence). Here the CDR3 reads CSLYQTSGDNEQFF. CDR3 DNA: TGCAGTCTCTACCAGACTAGCGGGGACAATGAGCAGTTCTTC.

The chain recombines TRBV7-9 with TRBJ1-1; D gene uncertain. This CDR3 spans 11 amino acids. V lost 5 bases to trimming and J lost 9 bases, with 10 bases between them. Germline-derived CDR1 and CDR2 are SEHNR and FQNEAQ (reference sequence). CDR3 region: CASSPVQKAFF. The CDR3 bases are TGTGCCAGCAGCCCCGTACAGAAAGCTTTCTTT. Full variable domain (outside the CDR3, taken from reference TRBV7-9 and TRBJ1-1): DTGVSQNPRHKITKRGQNVTFRCDPISEHNRLYWYRQTLGQGPEFLTYFQNEAQLEKSRLLSDRFSAERPKGSFSTLEIQRTEQGDSAMYLCASSPVQKAFFGQGTRLTVV.

The V call is TRBV29-1, the J call TRBJ2-7; tentative D call: TRBD2 (6 bases). The CDR3 length is 16 residues. The germline V and J ends were trimmed by 5 bases and 6 bases, with 26 bases remaining between them. The germline V gene has CDR1 SQVTM and CDR2 ANQGSEA. CDR3 in DNA: TGCAGCGTTAAGATAGGGGTCACTAGCAGTCCGGCCGAGCAGTACTTC. Protein sequence: CSVKIGVTSSPAEQYF.

This chain links TRBV5-5 with TRBJ2-5, with a possible D match to TRBD1 (5 bases). The better agreement between TRBJ2-7 and the DNA end casts doubt on the J call. This CDR3 comprises 15 residues. CDR1 and CDR2 from the germline V gene are SGHKS and YYEKEE (reference sequence). This CDR3 is CASSLTDTRNYEQYF. The CDR3 region has the DNA TGTGCCAGCAGCCTTACGGACACGAGAAACTACGAGCAGTACTTC.